One and the same sample provided the 4 T cell receptor beta chains below, sequenced in a study of cytotoxic CD8 clonotypes in ibrutinib-treated CLL. Using immunoSEQ multiplex PCR, the repertoire was profiled, and TCRdb retains in-frame clones only, with some absent. Of approximately 280,000 clones in the sample, around 77% were seen once. The sequenced sample was PBMCs, obtained at disease progression, from a patient treated with ibrutinib. Receptors originate from a human donor with chronic lymphocytic leukemia.

The V gene is TRBV28, the J gene TRBJ2-7; tentatively, D is TRBD1 (6 bases). The CDR3 totals 13 residues. V lost 8 bases and J lost 2, with 13 bases in between. Germline-derived CDR1 and CDR2 are MDHEN and SYDVKM. The CDR3 DNA reads TGTGCCAGCTCCCGAGGGGGTACCTACGAGCAGTACTTC. This translates into CASSRGGTYEQYF.

The sample holds a few counts of this clone. V is TRBV5-1 and J is TRBJ1-1; D unresolved. Germline V gene data show CDR1 as SGHRS and CDR2 as YFSETQ. The CDR3 length is 14 residues. Trimming cost V 2 bases and J 1 base, with 9 bases left between them. The CDR3 DNA reads TGCGCCAGCAGCTTACAGCCCGAGAACACTGAAGCTTTCTTT. Translating gives CASSLQPENTEAFF.

The chain uses TRBV7-8 and TRBJ2-6; 7 bases agree with TRBD1. Germline values: CDR1 SGHVS, CDR2 FQNEAQ. Unmatched junction bases numbered 11, after V lost 6 bases and J lost 0 bases. The CDR3 covers 18 residues. CDR3 in amino acids: CASRSEGAPSSGANVLTF. The DNA for the CDR3 is TGTGCCAGCAGGTCTGAGGGGGCCCCCTCCTCTGGGGCCAACGTCCTGACTTTC.

The gene calls are TRBV9 and TRBJ2-5; 9 nucleotides align to TRBD2. Trimming at V came to 0 bases and at J to 0 bases, leaving 3 bases not matched to a gene. Germline values: CDR1 SGDLS, CDR2 YYNGEE. The CDR3 contains 16 residues. DNA for the CDR3: TGTGCCAGCAGCGTAGCGGTAGCGGGGGACCAAGAGACCCAGTACTTC. The encoded protein is CASSVAVAGDQETQYF.